This passage covers 5 T cell receptor beta chains from one sample sequenced in a study of regulatory T cells in long-lasting Graves disease. The time point denotes: persistent/refractory GD, antithyroid drugs over 5 years with positive TRAb. PBMCs were the source of the RNA used for TCR sequencing. Building of the TCR beta libraries involved iRepertoire HTBI primers and Arm-PCR of CDR3 regions. Each CDR3 protein gets one entry after TCRdb re-called the multiplex PCR reads with MiXCR. The table has approximately 380,000 distinct CDR3 sequences, 20% to 25% seen once; the top ten hold less than 25%. This material consisted of peripheral blood mononuclear cells (PBMCs), taken when the disease was refractory, from a patient treated with antithyroid drugs. Receptors were obtained from a female donor with Graves disease.

This clonotype was seen a handful of times. The chain couples TRBV7-2 to TRBJ2-1; 9 positions match TRBD1. V shed 6 bases, J shed 4 bases, and the junction held 4 bases outside the gene matches. The CDR3 is 14 amino acids. Germline V gene lookup returns CDR1 SGHTA and CDR2 FQGNSA. The CDR3 DNA follows: TGTGCCAGCAGTCACGGGACAGGGTACAATGAGCAGTTCTTC. Translation gives CASSHGTGYNEQFF.

This clonotype came up many times. This chain links TRBV7-2 with TRBJ2-5, with D possibly TRBD1 on 5 matching bases. CDR1 is SGHTA and CDR2 is FQGNSA in the germline V gene. The CDR3 length is 13 residues. The germline V and J ends were trimmed by 3 bases and 0 bases, with 5 bases remaining between them. The CDR3 DNA reads TGTGCCAGCAGCTTGGACAACCAAGAGACCCAGTACTTC. As protein: CASSLDNQETQYF.

This clonotype was observed a few times. The chain carries TRBV7-2 and TRBJ2-1, with D perhaps TRBD1 or TRBD2 (7 bases each). Trimming cost V 2 bases and J 9 bases, with 23 bases left between them. The CDR3 contains 17 residues. CDR1 SGHTA and CDR2 FQGNSA come from the germline V gene. CDR3 protein: CASSLPTGRGGLGEQFF. The CDR3 DNA sequence: TGTGCCAGCAGCTTACCGACAGGGAGGGGAGGATTGGGTGAGCAGTTCTTC.

This clonotype came up many times. The J gene is TRBJ1-2, the V gene TRBV6-1; D is unclear. From germline, CDR1 is MNHNS and CDR2 SASEGT. V was cut by 5 bases and J by 8 bases, with 18 bases left in between. The CDR3 loop spans 14 amino acids. CDR3 sequence: CASSPVTESGGYTF. For the CDR3, the DNA is TGTGCCAGCAGTCCAGTGACCGAGAGCGGAGGCTACACCTTC.

In this sample, this clonotype turned up many times. V gene TRBV5-6 combines with J gene TRBJ2-7; D remains ambiguous. Germline V gene sequence: CDR1 SGHDT, CDR2 YYEEEE. CDR3 length: 13 amino acids. V was shortened by 2 bases and J by 3 bases, with 9 bases between the two germline ends. The CDR3 DNA is TGTGCCAGCAGCTTATCACCGAACTACGAGCAGTACTTC. Its protein is CASSLSPNYEQYF.